This T cell receptor beta chain was retrieved from a study of identical twins. TCRdb processed the 5' RACE reads anew with MiXCR; each CDR3 protein has one entry. Counted here are about 900,000 distinct CDR3 sequences, about 12% occurring once; the ten biggest clones make up around 1.5%. Broader study findings: Conclusions relied on cross-sectional statistical analysis, not following the same donors. Low generation-probability sequences were in excess among twin-shared out-of-frame alpha sequences.

Per the germline V gene, CDR1 is LNHDA and CDR2 is SQIVND (reference sequence). The germline V and J ends were trimmed by 2 bases and 2 bases, with 12 bases remaining between them. The CDR3 runs 15 residues. As concerns this clonotype: The antigen is undetermined.

This sample was shared with a second study, whose subject was yellow fever vaccine responses in identical twins.

The sample taken for sequencing was PBMCs. The genes are TRBV19 and TRBJ2-5; D uncertain. The source is a woman aged 18-30 years in good health. The CDR3 is CASSIFDGTQETQYF. CDR3 sequence (DNA): TGTGCCAGTAGTATATTTGACGGAACTCAAGAGACCCAGTACTTC.